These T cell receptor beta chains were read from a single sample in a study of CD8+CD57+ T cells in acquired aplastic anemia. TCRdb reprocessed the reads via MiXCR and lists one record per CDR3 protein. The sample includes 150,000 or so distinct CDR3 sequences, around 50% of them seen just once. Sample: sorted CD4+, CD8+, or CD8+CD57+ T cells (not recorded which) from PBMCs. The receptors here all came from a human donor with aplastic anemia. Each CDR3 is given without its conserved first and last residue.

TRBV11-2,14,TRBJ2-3,ASSLGIGASADTQY
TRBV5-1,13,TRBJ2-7,ASSLEAVGSYEQY
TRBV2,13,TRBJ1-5,ASSEQDSSNQPQH
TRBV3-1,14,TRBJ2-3,ASSLKKAEGRDTQY
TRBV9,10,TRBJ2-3,SSSVRGDTQY
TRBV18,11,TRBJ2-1,ASSPLDGDEQF
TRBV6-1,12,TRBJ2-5,ASSEYGSRGTQY
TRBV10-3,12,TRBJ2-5,AISEGESQETQY
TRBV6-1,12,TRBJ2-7,ASSRRVFSYEQY
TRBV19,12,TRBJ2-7,ASSIRQGLFEQY
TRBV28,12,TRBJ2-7,ASSYRQGWYEQY
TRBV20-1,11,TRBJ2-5,SARPGLLETQY
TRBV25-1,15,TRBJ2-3,ASSEAFVAGVTDTQY
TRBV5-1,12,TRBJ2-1,ASSSRGLAHEQF
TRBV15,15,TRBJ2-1,ATSREAAGLAFNEQF
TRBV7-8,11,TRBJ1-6,ASSSNSRPSLH
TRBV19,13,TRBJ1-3,ASSMRQGPGNTIY
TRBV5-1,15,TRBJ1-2,ASTSAGTGPTNYGYT
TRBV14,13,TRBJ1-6,ASSQAAGRGSPLH
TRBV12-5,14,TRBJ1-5,ASAEDRGRGNQPQH
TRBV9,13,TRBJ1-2,ASSASGGGEGGYT
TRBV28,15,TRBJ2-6,AILPGQGAPGANVLT
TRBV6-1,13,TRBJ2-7,ASRTSQGSSYEQY
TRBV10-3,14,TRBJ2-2,AISDPGQGVTGELF
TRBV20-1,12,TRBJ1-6,SASDRGGNSPLH
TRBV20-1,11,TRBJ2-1,SARTDSYNEQF
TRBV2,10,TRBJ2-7,ASSGLLPEQY
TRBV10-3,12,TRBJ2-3,AISGSTGIDTQY
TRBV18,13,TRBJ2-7,ASSPKIAGGDEQY
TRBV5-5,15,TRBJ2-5,ASRPGGTSGSGETQY
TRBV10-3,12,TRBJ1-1,AITQKGGNTEAF
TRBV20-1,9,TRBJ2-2,SASPGGELF
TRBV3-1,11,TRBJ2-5,ASSLGERETQY
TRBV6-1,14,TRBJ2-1,ASRLPGLATENEQF
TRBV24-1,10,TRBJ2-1,ATSAGYNEQF
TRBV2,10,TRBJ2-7,ASYAQPYEQY
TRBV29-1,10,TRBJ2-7,SVGQGTSEQY
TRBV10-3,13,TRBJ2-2,AISEKAGYTGELF
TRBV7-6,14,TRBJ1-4,ASSLGGQGTLAKLF
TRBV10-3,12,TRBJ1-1,AISEAVRGTEAF
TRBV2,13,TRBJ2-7,ASSDGVVPSYEQY
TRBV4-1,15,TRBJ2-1,ASSQGGSGRPRDEQF
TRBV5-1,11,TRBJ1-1,ASSPRGGTEAF
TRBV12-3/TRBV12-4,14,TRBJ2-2,ASSLGPPANTGELF
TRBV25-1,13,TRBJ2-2,ASSVSGARTGELF
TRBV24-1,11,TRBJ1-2,ATSGDRHYGYT
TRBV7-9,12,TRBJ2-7,ASSLGPATYKQY